These T cell receptor beta chains were read from a single sample in a study of blood T cell repertoires in COVID-19. Generated by immunoSEQ multiplex PCR, the TCRdb table keeps only in-frame clones and is missing some. Of some 150,000 clones in the sample, around 84% were seen once. Sequenced material: peripheral blood. Receptor source: a woman aged 55-69 years with acute or convalescent COVID-19. The CDR3 runs from the conserved cysteine through the conserved F or W. A D gene is named only where the DNA matches it firmly.

CASSDGNQINQPQHF	TRBV28	15	NA	TRBJ1-5
CASSLHSLGGDYGYTF	TRBV5-1	16	NA	TRBJ1-2
CASSIRRTNQPQHF	TRBV19	14	NA	TRBJ1-5
CSDTGGETYGYTF	TRBV29-1	13	TRBD1	TRBJ1-2
CASSLGQGSYEQYF	TRBV5-1	14	NA	TRBJ2-7
CASSSKQGGAYEQYF	TRBV5-1	15	TRBD1	TRBJ2-7
CASRRLGMNEQFF	TRBV6-5	13	NA	TRBJ2-1
CASSQQSRLYGYTF	TRBV3-1/TRBV3-2	14	NA	TRBJ1-2
CASSPADRVGSPLHF	TRBV28	15	TRBD1	TRBJ1-6
CASSLGADYYEQYF	TRBV7-9	14	NA	TRBJ2-7
CASSPAGVSYNEQFF	TRBV5-1	15	NA	TRBJ2-1
CASSEANLAGYEQFF	TRBV6-1	15	TRBD2	TRBJ2-1
CASSQNGGSSEKLFF	TRBV18	15	NA	TRBJ1-4
CASLSWGTTNYGYTF	TRBV18	15	NA	TRBJ1-2
CASSRASLAGNEQFF	TRBV6-5	15	TRBD2	TRBJ2-1
CAITGQRASYEQYF	TRBV2	14	TRBD1	TRBJ2-7
CASSQGGQGYEQYF	TRBV4-1	14	TRBD1	TRBJ2-7
CASSRAVADTGELFF	TRBV18	15	NA	TRBJ2-2
CASSPIAGGDTDTQYF	TRBV5-4	16	TRBD2	TRBJ2-3
CATSRATRASGGGTQYF	TRBV15	17	NA	TRBJ2-5
CASSLGESYEQYF	TRBV6-5	13	NA	TRBJ2-7
CASSPDIGSYGYTF	TRBV7-8	14	NA	TRBJ1-2
CASSFRPGGPQHF	TRBV11-3	13	NA	TRBJ1-5
CSVPDRVRDTEAFF	TRBV29-1	14	TRBD1	TRBJ1-1
CAWSVSVREQYF	TRBV30	12	NA	TRBJ2-7
CASSLELAPGELFF	TRBV5-5	14	NA	TRBJ2-2
CASSRGGRDRLEAFF	TRBV7-9	15	TRBD1	TRBJ1-1
CASHLGGASGNTIYF	TRBV6-6	15	NA	TRBJ1-3
CASSRPGVRYNEQFF	TRBV6-5	15	NA	TRBJ2-1
CASSQDLSSYEQYF	TRBV3-1/TRBV3-2	14	NA	TRBJ2-7
CASSIARDRNSPLHF	TRBV7-8	15	TRBD1	TRBJ1-6
CASSPGTEFNQPQHF	TRBV19	15	TRBD1	TRBJ1-5
CASSLEAGLPLIPGANVLTF	TRBV11-3	20	NA	TRBJ2-6
CAVRTGRNTEAFF	TRBV19	13	TRBD1	TRBJ1-1
CASSQDRTSRKFF	TRBV3-1/TRBV3-2	13	TRBD2	TRBJ2-1
CASSLGLAGGSYEQYF	TRBV4-2	16	TRBD2	TRBJ2-7
CASSPQDRGRFHSPLHF	TRBV9	17	TRBD1	TRBJ1-6
CASSSPKDRDGYTF	TRBV7-8	14	TRBD1	TRBJ1-2
CASSEAGADTEAFF	TRBV2	14	NA	TRBJ1-1
CASSAQGTEAFF	TRBV19	12	NA	TRBJ1-1
CASSQELGQGFQPQHF	TRBV4-1	16	TRBD1	TRBJ1-5
CASSSGTGVVREETQYF	TRBV3-1/TRBV3-2	17	TRBD1	TRBJ2-5